This T cell receptor (beta chain) was obtained from a study of blood T cell repertoires in COVID-19. Study overall: T cells, B-cell-depleted T cells, or PBMCs supplied cDNA or gDNA.

Authors' processing steps: Researchers report that nucleated cell counts were estimated from reference gene primer amplification. Data came from immunoSEQ multiplex PCR; TCRdb stores just in-frame clones and leaves some out. The DNA gave D and trimming, while V, J and clone size come from that table. The data hold some 120,000 clones, with around nine tenths observed a single time. The CDR3 runs to 18 residues. Germline lookup yields CDR1 SGHKS and CDR2 YYEKEE (reference sequence). J lost 7 bases, V lost 4 bases, and 20 bases had no gene match. This clone occurred once. The specimen was peripheral blood. The receptor was derived from a human donor with active COVID-19. The donor label of this sample is uncertain. The genes are TRBV5-5 and TRBJ1-5, with TRBD1 identical over 7 bases. CDR3 residues: CASSPLGVIRDREQPQHF. For the CDR3, the DNA is TGTGCCAGCAGCCCATTAGGAGTAATTCGGGACAGAGAGCAGCCCCAGCATTTT.